The T cell receptor (beta chain) under discussion was sequenced for a study of vaccination and CD4 T cells after COVID-19. This CDR3 comprises 14 residues. V shed 2 bases and J shed 3 bases, with 13 bases lying between them. The germline CDR1 and CDR2 sequences are DFQATT and SNEGSKA (reference sequence). Cultured CD4+ T cells had their DNA profiled by the Oncomine TCR Beta short-read assay. Via MiXCR, TCRdb re-called the PCR reads, giving one row per CDR3 protein. The sample carries approximately 9,300 distinct CDR3 sequences, more than 45% recorded once. Treatment here: roughly 11-day PBMC culture with coronavirus spike peptide pools or control peptides (ViraFEST assay). There are a few counts of this clonotype. No antigen is known for it.

Sequenced material: CD4+ T cells from blood, cultured in vitro. V gene TRBV20-1 combines with J gene TRBJ1-2; D remains unclear. The clonotype originates from a human donor who had recovered from COVID-19. CDR3 amino acids: CSARRGFRDYGYTF. CDR3 coding DNA: TGCAGTGCTAGACGGGGATTCCGCGACTATGGCTACACCTTC.